Listed below are T cell receptor beta chains from one sample, sequenced in a study of CD8 T cells in ankylosing spondylitis. Via MiXCR, TCRdb re-called the 5' RACE reads, giving one row per CDR3 protein. The sample comprises 350,000 to 550,000 distinct CDR3 sequences, 26% of which are singletons, and 0.89% rests with the top ten. Sequencing input: blood, either unsorted or a sorted T cell fraction (not recorded which). The receptors come from a male donor with ankylosing spondylitis. The CDR3 runs from the conserved cysteine through the conserved F or W. D genes are given only for firm matches. Clone size is shown for a subset of rows, as once, few, many or a class of expanded clone.

v_gene	abundance	d_gene	j_gene	CDR3nt	CDR3aa
TRBV6-1	-	-	TRBJ2-1	TGTGCCAGCAGTGGGATGGGGCCTAGCTCCTACAATGAGCAGTTCTTC	CASSGMGPSSYNEQFF
TRBV7-9	-	-	TRBJ2-3	TGTGCCAGCAGCGCTCAATCCATTCAGGGGGGAACAGATACGCAGTATTTT	CASSAQSIQGGTDTQYF
TRBV3-1	few	TRBD2	TRBJ2-5	TGTGCCAGCCACTTTAGCGGGACGGAAGAGACCCAGTACTTC	CASHFSGTEETQYF
TRBV6-2/TRBV6-3	few	TRBD2	TRBJ2-7	TGTGCCAGCAGCCCCAGGGCTAGCGGGAGTTCCGAGCAGTACTTC	CASSPRASGSSEQYF
TRBV20-1	once	-	TRBJ2-2	TGCAGTGCTCCGGCTTGGGGCGGGGAGCTGTTTTTT	CSAPAWGGELFF
TRBV10-2	few	-	TRBJ2-2	TGCGCCAGCAGGAGGACGGGAGAGGATACCGGGGAGCTGTTTTTT	CASRRTGEDTGELFF
TRBV15	many	-	TRBJ1-2	TGTGCCACCAGCAAAATTTACAGGGATGGCTACACCTTC	CATSKIYRDGYTF
TRBV29-1	few	-	TRBJ2-4	TGCAGCGTTGAAGAAGGAGGCAAAAACATTCAGTACTTC	CSVEEGGKNIQYF
TRBV9	-	TRBD1	TRBJ1-6	TGTGCCAGCAGCCCACAGGGGGCTGATTCACCCCTCCACTTT	CASSPQGADSPLHF
TRBV5-1	few	-	TRBJ2-3	TGCGCCAGCAGCTTGAATTCAGGGGCAGATACGCAGTATTTT	CASSLNSGADTQYF
TRBV29-1	-	-	TRBJ2-1	TGCAGCGTTGAAGTGACTAGAGGTTCACAGTTCTTC	CSVEVTRGSQFF
TRBV4-2	-	TRBD2	TRBJ2-1	TGTGCCAGCAGCCGGCGTGAGCGGGATTCGGAGCAGTTCTTC	CASSRRERDSEQFF
TRBV20-1	few	-	TRBJ2-5	TGCAGTGCTTTAAGTACAGATCAAGAGACCCAGTACTTC	CSALSTDQETQYF
TRBV15	-	-	TRBJ1-5	TGTGCCACCAGCAGATCCTACTCAGGAGAAGGACAGCCCCAGCATTTT	CATSRSYSGEGQPQHF
TRBV7-9	-	TRBD1	TRBJ1-2	TGTGCCAGCAGCACCGGACAGGGTAGCTATGGCTACACCTTC	CASSTGQGSYGYTF
TRBV11-3	-	-	TRBJ2-2	TGTGCCTCGAGTCGGGCGAACACCGGGGAGCTGTTTTTT	CASSRANTGELFF
TRBV20-1	few	TRBD2	TRBJ2-1	TGCAGTGCTAGAGACCCTTGGGATGAGCGGGGTGTGGATGAGCAGTTCTTC	CSARDPWDERGVDEQFF
TRBV12-3/TRBV12-4	few	-	TRBJ2-5	TGTGCCAGCAGTAAACCCGGTGGATCCCAAGAGACCCAGTACTTC	CASSKPGGSQETQYF
TRBV18	many	TRBD1	TRBJ2-2	TGTGCCAGCTCACCACCGACAGGGTTGAACACCGGGGAGCTGTTTTTT	CASSPPTGLNTGELFF
TRBV6-1	once	TRBD1	TRBJ1-1	TGTGCCAGCAGTAAGCTCTCCGGACAGGGTGGTGAAGCTTTCTTT	CASSKLSGQGGEAFF
TRBV10-3	many	TRBD1	TRBJ1-5	TGTGCCATCAGCGGGACAGCGGGACCTCAGCCCCAGCATTTT	CAISGTAGPQPQHF
TRBV12-3/TRBV12-4	-	-	TRBJ1-2	TGTGCCAGCAGTTTGAGGGCTCAGGTGGACTATGGCTACACCTTC	CASSLRAQVDYGYTF
TRBV20-1	few	-	TRBJ2-1	TGCAGTGCTAGTTCCGAGGGCCCGTGGAATGAGCAGTTCTTC	CSASSEGPWNEQFF
TRBV20-1	many	-	TRBJ1-1	TGCAGTGCCACGTCAGCAAGGAGGAACACTGAAGCTTTCTTT	CSATSARRNTEAFF
TRBV7-2	many	TRBD2	TRBJ2-5	TGTGCCAGCAGCTTACTAGCGGGACAAGAGACCCAGTACTTC	CASSLLAGQETQYF
TRBV10-3	few	-	TRBJ2-3	TGTGCCATCAGTCCTGGGGCAGGGAGCACAGATACGCAGTATTTT	CAISPGAGSTDTQYF
TRBV5-1	few	-	TRBJ2-5	TGCGCCAGCAGCTCAAGGACTGCAGAGACCCAGTACTTC	CASSSRTAETQYF
TRBV28	-	-	TRBJ1-4	TGTGCCAGCAGTGTCACGGGTGCAACTAATGAAAAACTGTTTTTT	CASSVTGATNEKLFF
TRBV5-4	few	-	TRBJ1-1	TGTGCCAGCAGCTTTGACCCAGGAAACACTGAAGCTTTCTTT	CASSFDPGNTEAFF
TRBV4-1	-	-	TRBJ1-4	TGCGCCAGCAGCCAGTCCGCGAGGGCGACTAATGAAAAACTGTTTTTT	CASSQSARATNEKLFF
TRBV5-1	-	TRBD2	TRBJ2-1	TGCGCCAGCACCCCCCGGCTGGCGGGAGGGCGGAGGGAGCAGTTCTTC	CASTPRLAGGRREQFF
TRBV7-6	-	-	TRBJ2-3	TGTGCCAGCAGCTTAGGTCCCATCCTGAGGGATACGCAGTATTTT	CASSLGPILRDTQYF
TRBV12-3/TRBV12-4	-	-	TRBJ2-2	TGTGCCAGCAGTTTAGCTCGGGTCACCGGGGAGCTGTTTTTT	CASSLARVTGELFF
TRBV30	many	TRBD1	TRBJ2-1	TGTGCCTGGAAGGGACAGGGGTTCGTCGGAAGGAATAATGAGCAGTTCTTC	CAWKGQGFVGRNNEQFF
TRBV11-2	few	-	TRBJ1-2	TGTGCCAGCAGCCCGGACAGCACCTATGGCTACACCTTC	CASSPDSTYGYTF
TRBV5-6	-	-	TRBJ1-4	TGTGACAGCAGCTCTCGCGGGGCTTGGGGAGCTGAAAAACTGTTTTTT	CDSSSRGAWGAEKLFF
TRBV12-3/TRBV12-4	few	-	TRBJ1-4	TGTGCCAGCAGTATGACGCAAACGCGGGAAAAACTGTTTTTT	CASSMTQTREKLFF
TRBV6-1	-	-	TRBJ2-3	TGTGCCAGCGGGCAGCGAGAGGGAACAGATACGCAGTATTTT	CASGQREGTDTQYF
TRBV4-2	few	-	TRBJ2-5	TGTGCCAGCAGCCAAGATGGACGCATCCAAGAGACCCAGTACTTC	CASSQDGRIQETQYF
TRBV6-1	few	TRBD1	TRBJ1-1	TGTGCCAGCAGTGCTACAGGGGACACTGAAGCTTTCTTT	CASSATGDTEAFF
TRBV12-3/TRBV12-4	few	-	TRBJ1-2	TGTGCCAGCAACCTTTTCGGGGGGGGGATCTATGGCTACACCTTC	CASNLFGGGIYGYTF
TRBV24-1	-	-	TRBJ1-5	TGTGCCACCAGTGATGTCGATGGGGCGCCCCAGCATTTT	CATSDVDGAPQHF
TRBV6-1	-	TRBD2	TRBJ2-3	TGTGCCAGCAGAATAGCGGGAGATGATACGCAGTATTTT	CASRIAGDDTQYF
TRBV6-1	few	TRBD1	TRBJ2-5	TGTGCCAGCAGAAGGGACAGGGGTCGGGAGACCCAGTACTTC	CASRRDRGRETQYF
TRBV5-5	-	-	TRBJ1-2	TGTGCCAGCAGCTCTCTCCGGGGGGCGCGGGATGGCTACACCTTC	CASSSLRGARDGYTF
TRBV19	-	-	TRBJ1-1	TGTGCCAGTAGTATGGGGGAGGGCACTGAAGCTTTCTTT	CASSMGEGTEAFF
TRBV11-2	-	-	TRBJ1-1	TGTGCCAGCAGCGACATCGGGGGGCACACTGAAGCTTTCTTT	CASSDIGGHTEAFF